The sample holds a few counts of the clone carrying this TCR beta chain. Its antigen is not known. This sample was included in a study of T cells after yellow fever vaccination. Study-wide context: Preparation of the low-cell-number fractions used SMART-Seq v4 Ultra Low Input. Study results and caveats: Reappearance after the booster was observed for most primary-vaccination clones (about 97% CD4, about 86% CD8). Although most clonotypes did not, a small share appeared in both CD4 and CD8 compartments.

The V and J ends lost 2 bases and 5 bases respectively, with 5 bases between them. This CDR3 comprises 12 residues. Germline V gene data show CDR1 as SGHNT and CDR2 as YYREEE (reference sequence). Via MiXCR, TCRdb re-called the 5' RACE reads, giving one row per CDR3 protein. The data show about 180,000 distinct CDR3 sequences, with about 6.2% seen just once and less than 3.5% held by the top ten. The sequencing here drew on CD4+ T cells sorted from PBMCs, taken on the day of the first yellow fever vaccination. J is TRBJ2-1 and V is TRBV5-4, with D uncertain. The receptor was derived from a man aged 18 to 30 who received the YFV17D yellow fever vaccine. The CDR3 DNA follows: TGTGCCAGCAGCTTCCTCGACAATGAGCAGTTCTTC. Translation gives CASSFLDNEQFF. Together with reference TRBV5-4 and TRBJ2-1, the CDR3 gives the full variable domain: ETGVTQSPTHLIKTRGQQVTLRCSSQSGHNTVSWYQQALGQGPQFIFQYYREEENGRGNFPPRFSGLQFPNYSSELNVNALELDDSALYLCASSFLDNEQFFGPGTRLTVL.